This section outlines one T cell receptor beta chain sequence together with its context. Naive CD8 isolation took CD45RO-negative cells positively selected for CCR7 and excluded terminally differentiated effector memory CD45RA+ cells. This entry is derived from a study of shared clonotypes between healthy human individuals. Assay used: immunoSEQ multiplex PCR; TCRdb lists only in-frame clones, some missing. The sample includes millions of clones, about 95% of them seen just once. Germline lookup yields CDR1 MGHDK and CDR2 SYGVNS. This CDR3 is 14 amino acids long. Deletions cut 3 bases from V and 6 bases from J, with 12 bases between.

The source is a man aged 18 to 30 in good health. The specimen was naive CD8+ T cells sorted from blood. The rearrangement links TRBV25-1 to TRBJ2-1, with D perhaps matching TRBD2 (6 bases). The CDR3 region has the DNA TGTGCCAGCAGTGATCCTGACGGGGGCAATGAGCAGTTCTTC. Translating it yields CASSDPDGGNEQFF.